There are a few counts of the clone carrying this TCR beta chain. Its antigen is undetermined. It was at first hyperthyroidism diagnosis, before any ophthalmopathy symptoms, that the blood sample was taken. V shed 4 bases, J shed 8 bases, and the junction held 8 bases outside the gene matches. The CDR3 covers 15 residues. From germline, CDR1 is SNHLY and CDR2 FYNNEI. Template material for amplifying TCR beta CDR3 regions consisted of RNA transcripts. First-round RT-PCR targeting the TCR CDR3 was performed with the HTBI primer set. TCRdb passed the multiplex PCR reads through MiXCR, listing each CDR3 protein once. The sample includes around 350,000 distinct CDR3 sequences, around 16% seen only once; the top ten take 25% to 30%. The data originate from a study of T cells in Graves' hyperthyroidism and ophthalmopathy. Study outcomes and limitations: Ophthalmopathy was told apart from stable hyperthyroidism by a 13 V-J model.

The chain combines TRBV2 with TRBJ2-1, with 10 bases aligning to TRBD2. This clonotype was sampled from a woman between 18 and 29 years old with Graves' hyperthyroidism that later progressed to Graves' ophthalmopathy. Sequencing was carried out using blood. CDR3 nucleotide sequence: TGTGCCAGCAGTGTCGGGACTAGCGCCACCGATGAGCAGTTCTTC. This gives the protein CASSVGTSATDEQFF.